This T cell receptor beta chain was captured by sequencing in a study of blood T cell repertoires in COVID-19 (dated by TCRdb to about 2020). Concerning the study at large: Samples covering the acute and convalescent phases of COVID-19 were provided by collaborators in the United States, Italy and Spain. The samples were drawn from two sources: the first 160 participants of the ongoing ImmuneRACE study, and 1,200 or so subjects contributed by 6 global collaborators. A de-identified subject ID, COVID-19 status, age in years and sex were almost always included in the sample metadata. A freely available public database, intended as a resource for researchers studying the immune response to SARS-CoV-2, is where the repertoires were released. Subjects who had been exposed to COVID-19, were actively infected with it, or had recovered from it provided the deeply sampled blood TCRbeta repertoires that made up the dataset. The material from the prospective study consisted of cDNA or gDNA derived from T cells, B-cell-depleted T cells, or PBMCs. Where HLA class I and class II types were available, the types were taken from metadata supplied by the sample provider, not from assay-based typing.

In its sample, this clone was seen a few times. The specificity of this receptor is unknown. Base quality data are lacking; no much larger clone is found one base away. At one collaborating source in Seattle, patients were enrolled during active infection and were followed longitudinally through the course of disease. Whole blood was collected in K2EDTA tubes by collaborating institutions according to the institutions' own protocols. For TCRbeta analysis, collaborators shipped samples in one of three forms: frozen whole blood, isolated PBMCs, or DNA extracted from either of those sample types. TCRbeta CDR3 regions were amplified from genomic DNA by means of the immunoSEQ Assay, a bias-controlled multiplex PCR. Concerning the study's data processing: The number of nucleated cells in each sample was estimated by amplification of reference gene primers within the assay. To quantify the absolute abundance of each unique TCRbeta CDR3 rearrangement, sequence reads were collapsed and filtered. For each sample, productive Simpson clonality was calculated as the square root of Simpson's diversity index across productive rearrangements. The clones in this table, taken by TCRdb from immuneACCESS, are in-frame only. Not every clone is retained; where verified, under half of the shortfall comes from an unresolved V gene, and the cause of the rest is unknown. V and J calls and clone size are those listed in that table; D and trimming were worked out from the DNA. The sample table shows 150,000 or so clones, and around nine tenths are seen once. Around 0.6% of the sample is held by the ten biggest clonotypes.

General study outcomes and caveats: The amount of clinical and demographic metadata varied by source and participant and was provided uncurated.

The receptor comes from a man in his 60s with COVID-19, enrolled during active disease. Sequencing was performed on peripheral blood.

The DNA is as follows: TGTGCCAGCAGTCTAACGAGGCTCAATGAAAAACTGTTTTTT. Its translation reads: CASSLTRLNEKLFF. Here the chain combines TRBV7-2 and TRBJ1-4, with the D gene not confidently named. The CDR3, from cysteine to phenylalanine, totals 14 residues. Only the CDR3 DNA is retained, 42 bases long and in frame from the first base. At the junction V is shortened by 6 bases and J by 5 bases, with 13 bases in between. Based on the germline V gene, the CDR1 and CDR2 sequences are SGHTA and FQGNSA.